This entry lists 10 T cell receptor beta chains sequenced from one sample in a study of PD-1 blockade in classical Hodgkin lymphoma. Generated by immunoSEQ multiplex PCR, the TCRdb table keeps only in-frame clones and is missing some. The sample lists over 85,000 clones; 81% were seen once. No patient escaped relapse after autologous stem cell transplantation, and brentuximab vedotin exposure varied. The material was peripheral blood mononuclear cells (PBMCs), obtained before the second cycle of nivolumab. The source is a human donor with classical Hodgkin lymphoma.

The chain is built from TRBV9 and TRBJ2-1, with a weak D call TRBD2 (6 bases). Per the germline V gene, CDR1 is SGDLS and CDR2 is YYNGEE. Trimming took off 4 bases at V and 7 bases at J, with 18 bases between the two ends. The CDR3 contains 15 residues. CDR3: CASSPYGAGLNEQFF. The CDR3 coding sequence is TGTGCCAGCAGCCCATATGGAGCGGGCCTGAATGAGCAGTTCTTC.

The CDR3 region is CSVEEPGGMSGANVLTF. CDR3 DNA sequence: TGCAGCGTTGAAGAGCCAGGGGGCATGTCTGGGGCCAACGTCCTGACTTTC. The rearrangement uses TRBV29-1 and TRBJ2-6; 8 positions match TRBD1. The V and J ends lost 0 bases and 1 base, in that order; junction bases with no gene match: 5. From germline, CDR1 is SQVTM and CDR2 ANQGSEA. This CDR3 contains 17 residues.

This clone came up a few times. In DNA, the CDR3 is TGTGCCAGCAGCTTGGAACCCAATCAGCCCCAGCATTTT. Amino acids: CASSLEPNQPQHF. The chain is built from TRBV7-9 and TRBJ1-5, with D unclear. Germline lookup yields CDR1 SEHNR and CDR2 FQNEAQ (reference sequence). This CDR3 region has 13 residues. V shed 3 bases and J shed 3 bases, with 6 bases lying between them. The full variable domain, its missing parts supplied by reference TRBV7-9 and TRBJ1-5, is DTGVSQNPRHKITKRGQNVTFRCDPISEHNRLYWYRQTLGQGPEFLTYFQNEAQLEKSRLLSDRFSAERPKGSFSTLEIQRTEQGDSAMYLCASSLEPNQPQHFGDGTRLSIL.

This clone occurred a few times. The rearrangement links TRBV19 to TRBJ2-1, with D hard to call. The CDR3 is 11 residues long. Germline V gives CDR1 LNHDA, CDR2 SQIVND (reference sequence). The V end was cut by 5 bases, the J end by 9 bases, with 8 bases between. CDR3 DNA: TGTGCCAGTAGTTCCCTTACTGAGCAGTTCTTC. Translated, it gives CASSSLTEQFF.

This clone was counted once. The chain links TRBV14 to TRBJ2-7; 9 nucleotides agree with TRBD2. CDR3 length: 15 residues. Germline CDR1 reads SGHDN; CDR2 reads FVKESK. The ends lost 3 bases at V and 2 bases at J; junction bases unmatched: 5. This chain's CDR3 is CASSQPTSGTYEQYF. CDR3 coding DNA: TGTGCCAGCAGCCAGCCGACTAGCGGCACCTACGAGCAGTACTTC.

Here the CDR3 reads CASSPYVRGQANEKLFF. DNA of the CDR3: TGTGCCAGCTCACCATATGTTCGGGGTCAAGCTAATGAAAAACTGTTTTTT. V and J are TRBV18 and TRBJ1-4; D call uncertain. This CDR3 contains 17 residues. CDR1 and CDR2 (germline): KGHSH, LQKENI. V gave up 2 bases and J gave up 3 bases, with 16 bases separating them.

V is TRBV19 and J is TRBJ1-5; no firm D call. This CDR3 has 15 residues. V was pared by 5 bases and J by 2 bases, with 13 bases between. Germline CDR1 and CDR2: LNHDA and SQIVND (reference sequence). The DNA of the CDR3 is TGTGCCAGTAGTTACGCAGACGTGGGCAATCAGCCCCAGCATTTT. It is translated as CASSYADVGNQPQHF.

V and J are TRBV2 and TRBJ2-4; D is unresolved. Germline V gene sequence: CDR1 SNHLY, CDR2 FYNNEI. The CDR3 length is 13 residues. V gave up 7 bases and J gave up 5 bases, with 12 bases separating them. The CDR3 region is CASIEAGQNIQYF. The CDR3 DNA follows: TGTGCCAGCATCGAGGCAGGTCAAAACATTCAGTACTTC.

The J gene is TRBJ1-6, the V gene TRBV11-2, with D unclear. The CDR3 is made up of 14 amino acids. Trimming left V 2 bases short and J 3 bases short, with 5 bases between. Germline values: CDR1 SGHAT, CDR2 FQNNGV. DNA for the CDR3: TGTGCCAGCAGCTTAACGGACTATAATTCACCCCTCCACTTT. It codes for CASSLTDYNSPLHF.

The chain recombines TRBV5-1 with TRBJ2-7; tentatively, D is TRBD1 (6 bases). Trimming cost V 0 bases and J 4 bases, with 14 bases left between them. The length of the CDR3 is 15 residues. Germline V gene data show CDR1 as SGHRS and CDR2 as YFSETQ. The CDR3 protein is CASSLGMGAPYEQYF. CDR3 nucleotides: TGCGCCAGCAGCTTGGGAATGGGGGCCCCTTACGAGCAGTACTTC.